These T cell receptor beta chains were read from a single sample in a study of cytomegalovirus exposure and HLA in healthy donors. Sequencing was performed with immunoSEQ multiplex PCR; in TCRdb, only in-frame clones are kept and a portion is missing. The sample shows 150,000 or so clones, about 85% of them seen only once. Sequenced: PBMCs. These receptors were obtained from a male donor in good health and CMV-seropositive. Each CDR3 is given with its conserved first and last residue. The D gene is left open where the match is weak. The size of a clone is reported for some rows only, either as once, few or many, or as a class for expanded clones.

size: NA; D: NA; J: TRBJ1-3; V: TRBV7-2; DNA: TGTGCCAGCAGCTTACTCTCTGGAAACACCATATATTTT; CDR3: CASSLLSGNTIYF
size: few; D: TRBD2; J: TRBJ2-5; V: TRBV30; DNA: TGTGCCGCTTCTAGCGGGAGCCTTTTGGTCCAAGAGACCCAGTACTTC; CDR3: CAASSGSLLVQETQYF
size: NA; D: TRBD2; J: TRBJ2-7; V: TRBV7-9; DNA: TGTGCCAGCAGCTTAGCGCTAGCGGGAGGCTCCTACGAGCAGTACTTC; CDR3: CASSLALAGGSYEQYF
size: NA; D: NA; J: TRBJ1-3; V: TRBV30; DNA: TGTGCCTGGAGTGTAAAGACTGGTAGCGGAAACACCATATATTTT; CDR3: CAWSVKTGSGNTIYF
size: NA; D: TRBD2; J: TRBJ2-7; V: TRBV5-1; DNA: TGCGCCAGCAGCTTGCCTAGCGGGCGGGACGAGCAGTACTTC; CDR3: CASSLPSGRDEQYF
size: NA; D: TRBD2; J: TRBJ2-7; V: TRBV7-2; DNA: TGTGCCAGCAGCTCACTAGCGGGAGAACGGCAGTACTTC; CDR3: CASSSLAGERQYF
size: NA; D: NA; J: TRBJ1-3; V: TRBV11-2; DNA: TGTGCCAGCAGCCCGCTCCCGGGTTCCTCTGGAAACACCATATATTTT; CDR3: CASSPLPGSSGNTIYF
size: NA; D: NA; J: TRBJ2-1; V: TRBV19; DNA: TGTGCCAGTAGTATCCCTCCTTGGGCCCATGAGCAGTTCTTC; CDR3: CASSIPPWAHEQFF
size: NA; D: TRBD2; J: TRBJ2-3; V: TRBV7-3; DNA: TGTGCCAGCAGCCAAGGCTGGGCGGGAGCCTCAGATACGCAGTATTTT; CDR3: CASSQGWAGASDTQYF
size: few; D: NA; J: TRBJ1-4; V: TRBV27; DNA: TGTGCCAGCAGTCCGTCCTCGGACGGGGAACTGTTTTTT; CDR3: CASSPSSDGELFF
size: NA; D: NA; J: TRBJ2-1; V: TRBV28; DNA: TGTGCCAGCAGTGTCACGGGGACTGACAATGAGCAGTTCTTC; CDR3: CASSVTGTDNEQFF
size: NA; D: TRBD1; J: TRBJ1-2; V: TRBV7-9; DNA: TGTGCCAGCAGCTTACAGGAAAGGGGGCTTGGCTACACCTTC; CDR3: CASSLQERGLGYTF
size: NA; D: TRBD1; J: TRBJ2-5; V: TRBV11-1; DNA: TGTGCCAGCAGCTCGGGACAGGGTTTAGGCGAGACCCAGTACTTC; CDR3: CASSSGQGLGETQYF
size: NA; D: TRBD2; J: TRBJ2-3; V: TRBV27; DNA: TGTGCCAGCAGCCTAGCGGGAGCCCCAGATACGCAGTATTTT; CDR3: CASSLAGAPDTQYF
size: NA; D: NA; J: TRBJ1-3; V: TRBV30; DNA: TGTGCCTGGTCCGGGGGGGGGCCAACCATATATTTT; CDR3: CAWSGGGPTIYF
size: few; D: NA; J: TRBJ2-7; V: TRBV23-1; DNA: TGCGCCAGCAGTCCCCCTAAGTACGAGCAGTACTTC; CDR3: CASSPPKYEQYF
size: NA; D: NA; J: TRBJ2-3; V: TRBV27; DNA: TGTGCCAGCAGGAGGGGGGATACGCAGTATTTT; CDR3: CASRRGDTQYF
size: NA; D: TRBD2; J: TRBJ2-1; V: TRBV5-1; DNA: TGCGCCAGCAGCTTGGCCGGCGGGAGCGATGAGCAGTTCTTC; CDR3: CASSLAGGSDEQFF
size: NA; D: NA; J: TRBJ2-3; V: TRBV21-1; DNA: TGTGCCAGCGCCCCACGGCTAGCTTCTAGCACAGATACGCAGTATTTT; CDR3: CASAPRLASSTDTQYF
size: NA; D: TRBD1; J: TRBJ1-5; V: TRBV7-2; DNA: TGTGCCAGCAGTAGACAGGGCGGACAGCCCCAGCATTTT; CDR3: CASSRQGGQPQHF
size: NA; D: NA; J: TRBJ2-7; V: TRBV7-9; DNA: TGTGCCAGCAGCTTAGAATTCCAGGGCGAGCAGTACTTC; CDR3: CASSLEFQGEQYF
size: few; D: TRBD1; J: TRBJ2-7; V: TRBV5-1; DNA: TGCGCCAGCAGCTGGGGGACAGGGGGCTACGAGCAGTACTTC; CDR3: CASSWGTGGYEQYF
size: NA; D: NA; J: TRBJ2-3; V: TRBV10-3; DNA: TGTGCCATCAGTTTACCCGGTACAGATACGCAGTATTTT; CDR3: CAISLPGTDTQYF
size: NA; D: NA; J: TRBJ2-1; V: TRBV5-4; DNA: TGTGCCAGCAGCTTCGGACTGAATTACAATGAGCAGTTCTTC; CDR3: CASSFGLNYNEQFF
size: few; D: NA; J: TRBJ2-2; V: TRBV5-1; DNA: TGCGCCAGCAGCTTGGTAGGGGACTTTACCGGGGAGCTGTTTTTT; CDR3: CASSLVGDFTGELFF
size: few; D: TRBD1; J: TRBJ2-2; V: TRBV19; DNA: TGTGCCAGTACACAGGGGTGGGCCGGGGAGCTGTTTTTT; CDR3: CASTQGWAGELFF
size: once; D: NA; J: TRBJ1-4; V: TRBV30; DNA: TGTGCCTGGAGGACAGCAACTAATGAAAAACTGTTTTTT; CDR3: CAWRTATNEKLFF
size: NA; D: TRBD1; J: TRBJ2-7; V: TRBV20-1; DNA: TGCAGTGCTGGGGACAGCTACGAGCAGTACTTC; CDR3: CSAGDSYEQYF
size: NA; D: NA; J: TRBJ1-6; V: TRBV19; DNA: TGTGCCAGTAGTACCACAGGGATGAATTCACCCCTCCACTTT; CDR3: CASSTTGMNSPLHF
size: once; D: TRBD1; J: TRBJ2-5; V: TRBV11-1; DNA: TGTGCCAGCAGCTCACCCCGGGACAGGGTGGTAGAGACCCAGTACTTC; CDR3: CASSSPRDRVVETQYF
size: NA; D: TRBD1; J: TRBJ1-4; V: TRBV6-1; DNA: TGTGCCAGCAGTGTTTGGGGGACAGGCGGCGAAAAACTGTTTTTT; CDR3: CASSVWGTGGEKLFF
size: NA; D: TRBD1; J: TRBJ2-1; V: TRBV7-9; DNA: TGTGCCAGCGAAAACAGGGGGCGCCGCGATGAGCAGTTCTTC; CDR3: CASENRGRRDEQFF
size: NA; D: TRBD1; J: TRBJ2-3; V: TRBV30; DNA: TGTGCCTGGGGACAGGGGGCAACAGATACGCAGTATTTT; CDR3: CAWGQGATDTQYF
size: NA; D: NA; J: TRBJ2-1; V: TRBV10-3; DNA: TGTGCCATCAGTGAGTCTGGGGGGAGTGGCTACAATGAGCAGTTCTTC; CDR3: CAISESGGSGYNEQFF
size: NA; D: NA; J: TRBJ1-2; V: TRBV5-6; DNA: TGTGCCAGCAGCTCCCAGACAGGCTACTATGGCTACACCTTC; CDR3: CASSSQTGYYGYTF
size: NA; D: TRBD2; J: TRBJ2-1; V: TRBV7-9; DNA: TGTGCCAGCAGCTTGGCGGGGGGGAGAAATGAGCAGTTCTTC; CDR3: CASSLAGGRNEQFF
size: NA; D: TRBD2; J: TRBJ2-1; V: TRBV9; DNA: TGTGCCAGCAGCGTAGGGCTAGCGGGAGACGGTGAGCAGTTCTTC; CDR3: CASSVGLAGDGEQFF
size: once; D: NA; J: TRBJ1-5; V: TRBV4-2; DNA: TGTGCCAGCAGCCAAGATTTGGAGGGAAGTCAGCCCCAGCATTTT; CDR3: CASSQDLEGSQPQHF
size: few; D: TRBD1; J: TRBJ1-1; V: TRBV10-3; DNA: TGTGCCATCGGGACAGGAAGTTTAAGCACTGAAGCTTTCTTT; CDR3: CAIGTGSLSTEAFF
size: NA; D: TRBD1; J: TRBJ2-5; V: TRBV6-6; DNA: TGTGCCAGCAGTTGGGACAGCGTAAGGGAGACCCAGTACTTC; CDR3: CASSWDSVRETQYF
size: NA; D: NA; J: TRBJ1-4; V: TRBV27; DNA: TGTGCCAGCAGTTTTTCCGGGGGAGAAAAACTGTTTTTT; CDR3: CASSFSGGEKLFF